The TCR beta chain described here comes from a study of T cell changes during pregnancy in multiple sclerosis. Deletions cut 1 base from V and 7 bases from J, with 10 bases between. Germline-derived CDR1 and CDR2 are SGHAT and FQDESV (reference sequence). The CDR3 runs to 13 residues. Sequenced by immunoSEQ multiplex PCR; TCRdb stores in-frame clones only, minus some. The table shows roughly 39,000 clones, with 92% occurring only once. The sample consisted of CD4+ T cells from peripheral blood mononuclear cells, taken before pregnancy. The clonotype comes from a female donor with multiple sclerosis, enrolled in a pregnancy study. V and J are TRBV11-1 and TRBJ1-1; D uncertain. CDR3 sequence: CASSLGAGDEAFF. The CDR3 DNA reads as TGTGCCAGCAGCTTAGGAGCCGGTGATGAAGCTTTCTTT. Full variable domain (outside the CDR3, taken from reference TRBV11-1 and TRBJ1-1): EAEVAQSPRYKITEKSQAVAFWCDPISGHATLYWYRQILGQGPELLVQFQDESVVDDSQLPKDRFSAERLKGVDSTLKIQPAELGDSAMYLCASSLGAGDEAFFGQGTRLTVV.